The 7 T cell receptor beta chains reported below all come from one sample, sequenced in a study of T cell changes during pregnancy in multiple sclerosis. Produced via immunoSEQ multiplex PCR; TCRdb's table is partial and in-frame only. This table holds approximately 51,000 clones, 93% found once. The sequences come from peripheral blood, collected in the second trimester of pregnancy. These receptor sequences come from a female donor with multiple sclerosis, enrolled in a pregnancy study.

The V and J genes are TRBV27 and TRBJ2-7; possible D gene TRBD1, 6 bases. From germline, CDR1 is MNHEY and CDR2 SMNVEV (reference sequence). CDR3 length: 14 amino acids. Trimming removed 3 bases at V and 2 bases at J, with 11 bases between. The CDR3 coding sequence is TGTGCCAGCAGTTTGGGACCAGGGGCCTACGAGCAGTACTTC. Encoded protein: CASSLGPGAYEQYF.

The chain joins TRBV13 to TRBJ2-2; a possible D gene is TRBD1 (6 bases). Trimming shortened V by 2 bases and J by 1 base, and 8 bases separated the two germline ends. Germline assignment: CDR1 PRHDT and CDR2 FYEKMQ (reference sequence). This CDR3 contains 15 residues. In nucleotides, the CDR3 is TGTGCCAGCAGCTTACGCAGGGGGAACACCGGGGAGCTGTTTTTT. It codes for CASSLRRGNTGELFF.

V and J are TRBV9 and TRBJ2-2, with D maybe TRBD2 (5 bases). Deletions cut 4 bases from V and 0 bases from J, with 19 bases between. CDR3 length: 18 residues. Germline values: CDR1 SGDLS, CDR2 YYNGEE. The CDR3 nucleotides read TGTGCCAGCAGCCCGCGCGACCTTAGCGACGCGAACACCGGGGAGCTGTTTTTT. This gives the protein CASSPRDLSDANTGELFF.

The genes are TRBV2 and TRBJ1-2, with D unresolved. Trimming stripped 1 base from V and 4 bases from J, with 10 bases between. Germline CDR1 and CDR2: SNHLY and FYNNEI. The CDR3 covers 14 residues. The CDR3 reads CASSEDGAFYGYTF. Written as DNA, the CDR3 is TGTGCCAGCAGTGAAGACGGTGCCTTCTATGGCTACACCTTC.

The CDR3 region is CASSKTGVRLDNEQFF. The CDR3 bases are TGTGCCAGCAGCAAAACAGGGGTCCGTCTAGACAATGAGCAGTTCTTC. The gene calls are TRBV7-9 and TRBJ2-1; 7 bases are shared with TRBD1. The CDR3 extends over 16 amino acids. The germline V gene has CDR1 SEHNR and CDR2 FQNEAQ (reference sequence). Trimming at V came to 5 bases and at J to 5 bases, leaving 12 bases not matched to a gene.

The chain has TRBV7-2 and TRBJ2-7; 10 bases are shared with TRBD2. The V segment lost 6 bases and the J segment 4 bases; nucleotides outside the gene matches: 9. Germline V gene lookup returns CDR1 SGHTA and CDR2 FQGNSA. This CDR3 comprises 15 residues. Here the CDR3 DNA reads TGTGCCAGCAGGGGGTCTAGCGGGAGTCAATACGAGCAGTACTTC. It specifies CASRGSSGSQYEQYF.

This clone rates as large. At the DNA level, this CDR3 is encoded by other sequences in the same sample as well. This rearrangement joins TRBV7-2 to TRBJ2-7; possibly TRBD2 for D (6 bases). Germline V lookup: CDR1 SGHTA, CDR2 FQGNSA. Deletions cut 5 bases from V and 2 bases from J, with 13 bases between. The CDR3 loop spans 14 amino acids. The CDR3, as DNA: TGTGCCAGCAGCCCGGGACTCGGCACCTACGAGCAGTACTTC. Translation: CASSPGLGTYEQYF.